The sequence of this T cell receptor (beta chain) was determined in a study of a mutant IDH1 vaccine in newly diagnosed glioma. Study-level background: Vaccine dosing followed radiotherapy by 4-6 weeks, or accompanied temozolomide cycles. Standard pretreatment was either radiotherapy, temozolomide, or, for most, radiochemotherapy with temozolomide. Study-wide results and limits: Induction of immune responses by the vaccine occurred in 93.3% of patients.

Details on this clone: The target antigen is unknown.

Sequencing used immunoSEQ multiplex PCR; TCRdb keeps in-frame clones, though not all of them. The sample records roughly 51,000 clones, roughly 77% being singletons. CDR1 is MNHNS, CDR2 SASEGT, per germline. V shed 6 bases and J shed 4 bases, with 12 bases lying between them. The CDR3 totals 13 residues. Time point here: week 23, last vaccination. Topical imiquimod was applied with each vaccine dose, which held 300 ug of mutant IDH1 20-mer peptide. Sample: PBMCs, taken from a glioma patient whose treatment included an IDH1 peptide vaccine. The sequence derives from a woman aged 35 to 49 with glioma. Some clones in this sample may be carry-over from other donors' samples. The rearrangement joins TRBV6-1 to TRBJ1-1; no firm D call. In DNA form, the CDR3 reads TGTGCCAGCAGCCCCCCGGCGGGCACTGAAGCTTTCTTT. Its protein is CASSPPAGTEAFF.